This T cell receptor beta chain came from a study of T-cell reconstitution after alpha-beta-depleted transplantation in children. Library preparation (for TCRbeta) was performed with unique molecular identifiers. TCRdb analysed the PCR reads with MiXCR anew, one entry per CDR3 protein. The sample carries approximately 640,000 distinct CDR3 sequences, approximately 17% recorded once. CDR3 length: 16 residues. The V gene's germline CDR1 is SEHNR and CDR2 FQNEAQ (reference sequence). The V end lost 4 bases, the J end lost 2 bases, and 14 bases lay between the germline ends. The V gene is TRBV7-9, the J gene TRBJ2-2, with D perhaps being TRBD1 or TRBD2 (5 bases each). This TCR was recovered from a human donor who donated a stem cell graft to a child with acute myeloid leukemia. The sample was PBMCs from the stem cell graft donor, taken from the stem cell graft. CDR3 in DNA: TGTGCCAGCAGCTCCAACAAGGGACCAAACACCGGGGAGCTGTTTTTT. It yields the protein CASSSNKGPNTGELFF. Full variable domain (remainder filled in from reference TRBV7-9 and TRBJ2-2): DTGVSQNPRHKITKRGQNVTFRCDPISEHNRLYWYRQTLGQGPEFLTYFQNEAQLEKSRLLSDRFSAERPKGSFSTLEIQRTEQGDSAMYLCASSSNKGPNTGELFFGEGSRLTVL.